These T cell receptor beta chains were read from a single sample in a study of blood T cell repertoires in COVID-19. Profiled with immunoSEQ multiplex PCR; TCRdb holds only in-frame clones, not every one. This table has more than 110,000 clones, approximately 78% appearing once. The sample comprised PBMCs or T cells enriched from blood (not recorded which). All receptors come from a woman in her forties or fifties who had recovered from COVID-19. The CDR3 runs from the conserved cysteine through the conserved F or W. D genes are given only for firm matches. Size tells how often a clone was seen (once, few, many) or the class of an expanded clone, and some rows leave it out.

TRBV19	NA	NA	TRBJ1-1	TGTGCCAGTAGTACAGGCCTGAACACTGAAGCTTTCTTT	CASSTGLNTEAFF
TRBV7-9	TRBD1	NA	TRBJ2-1	TGTGCCAGCAGCCCGGGACAGATCGGGGACAATGAGCAGTTCTTC	CASSPGQIGDNEQFF
TRBV6-5	TRBD1	NA	TRBJ1-2	TGTGCCAGCAGTTACGCACAGGGGGCGACCTATGGCTACACCTTC	CASSYAQGATYGYTF
TRBV5-1	NA	NA	TRBJ2-7	TGCGCCAGCAGCTTCGATTCCAGCTCCTACGAGCAGTACTTC	CASSFDSSSYEQYF
TRBV4-2	TRBD2	NA	TRBJ2-1	TGTGCCAGCAGCCAAGAAGGGACTAGCGGGGGGGCCCCCTACAATGAGCAGTTCTTC	CASSQEGTSGGAPYNEQFF
TRBV12-3/TRBV12-4	NA	NA	TRBJ1-6	TGTGCCAGCAGTTACAGGTATTCACCCCTCCACTTT	CASSYRYSPLHF
TRBV11-2	NA	once	TRBJ2-2	TGTGCCAGCAGCTTAGATAGCGCTACCGGGGAGCTGTTTTTT	CASSLDSATGELFF
TRBV7-6	TRBD2	NA	TRBJ2-4	TGTGCCAGCAGCTTAAGGGCTAGCGGGGGGGCTTCAGCCAAAAACATTCAGTACTTC	CASSLRASGGASAKNIQYF
TRBV27	TRBD1	NA	TRBJ1-6	TGTGCCAGCAGTCCCCGACAGGGCTATAATTCACCCCTCCACTTT	CASSPRQGYNSPLHF
TRBV3-1/TRBV3-2	TRBD1	NA	TRBJ2-3	TGTGCCAGCATGCCCGGGACAGGTTCAGATACGCAGTATTTT	CASMPGTGSDTQYF
TRBV2	TRBD2	NA	TRBJ2-3	TGTGCCGGCGGGGGGGTCTCAGATACGCAGTATTTT	CAGGGVSDTQYF
TRBV5-8	NA	NA	TRBJ2-7	TGTGCCAGCAGCTCGCCTTGGGCAACAGCCTACGAGCAGTACTTC	CASSSPWATAYEQYF
TRBV4-1	TRBD1	NA	TRBJ1-3	TGCGCCAGCAGCCAGGGACAGGGTGCCCGACCGGGAAACACCATATATTTT	CASSQGQGARPGNTIYF
TRBV10-2	TRBD1	NA	TRBJ1-1	TGCGCCAGCAGTGAGAATTGGGGACAGCTTTTGAACACTGAAGCTTTCTTT	CASSENWGQLLNTEAFF
TRBV18	TRBD1	NA	TRBJ2-2	TGTGCCAGCTCACCACAGGACAGGGGGACGATGGTCGGGGAGCTGTTTTTT	CASSPQDRGTMVGELFF
TRBV5-1	TRBD1	NA	TRBJ1-2	TGCGCCAGCAGCCTATCCGGGACAGAAAACTATGGCTACACCTTC	CASSLSGTENYGYTF
TRBV10-3	NA	few	TRBJ2-7	TGTGCCATCAGTGTCACAGGTGCCTCCTACGAGCAGTACTTC	CAISVTGASYEQYF
TRBV2	TRBD1	few	TRBJ1-1	TGTGCCAGCAGTCCGGGACAGGGACACACTGAAGCTTTCTTT	CASSPGQGHTEAFF
TRBV3-1/TRBV3-2	TRBD1	NA	TRBJ2-4	TGTGCCAGCAGTCAGGGGGACATTCAGTACTTC	CASSQGDIQYF
TRBV7-9	TRBD2	NA	TRBJ2-3	TGTGCCAGCAGTTTTAGCGGGGGCACAGATACGCAGTATTTT	CASSFSGGTDTQYF
TRBV28	TRBD1	NA	TRBJ1-2	TGTGCCAGCAGTTTAGTTGCAGGGGGTTACTATGGCTACACCTTC	CASSLVAGGYYGYTF
TRBV27	NA	few	TRBJ2-7	TGTGCCAGCAGTGGGCAGGGGTCTGACGAGCAGTACTTC	CASSGQGSDEQYF